The subject of this entry is one T cell receptor (beta chain). Its antigen remains unknown. With 60 Vbeta and 13 Jbeta primers, the PCR was carried out. The assay was immunoSEQ multiplex PCR, and TCRdb's table has in-frame clones only and misses some. The sample includes 100,000 or so clones, around 74% seen only once; the top ten take roughly 2%. V was clipped by 6 bases and J by 7 bases; unmatched bases: 6. CDR1 SQVTM and CDR2 ANQGSEA come from the germline V gene. This CDR3 has 13 residues. This entry belongs to a study of cytomegalovirus exposure and HLA in healthy donors. Study-level information: An earlier analysis found roughly 110 million unique TCR beta sequences from about 190 million T cells. Findings and caveats of the study: 87-base-pair reads could not separate some V segments, including TRBV6-2 and TRBV6-3. An analysis that came later showed most CMV-associated TCR beta chains appearing HLA-restricted. Earlier analysis found most TCR beta V segments productive about 87% or about 30% of the time.

This chain joins TRBV29-1 and TRBJ1-4; 9 nucleotides align to TRBD1. Sequencing was done on a sample of PBMCs. The sequence was obtained from a woman aged 40 to 49 in good health and CMV-seronegative. The CDR3 DNA is TGCAGCGTCTCGGACAGGGGCAGTGAAAAACTGTTTTTT. This codes for CSVSDRGSEKLFF.